The 2 T cell receptor beta chains reported below all come from one sample, sequenced in a study of human T cells and chemical hapten exposure. Time point described: patch test 1, 2 weeks after DPC sensitization. Treatment in this sample: therapeutic diphenylcyclopropenone sensitization with weekly scalp DPC. One entry per CDR3 protein results from TCRdb running MiXCR on the RACE reads. The table lists some 380,000 distinct CDR3 sequences, around 5% of them singletons. Specimen: whole blood, collected in connection with sensitization to the hapten diphenylcyclopropenone (DPC). The receptors here all came from a woman in her 50s with alopecia areata. Some clones in this sample may be carry-over from other donors' samples.

This clonotype was observed a handful of times. This chain links TRBV7-9 with TRBJ1-3, with TRBD1 as a possible D gene (5 bases). Trimming left V 5 bases short and J 5 bases short, with 16 bases between. Germline values: CDR1 SEHNR, CDR2 FQNEAQ (reference sequence). The CDR3 has 15 amino acids. CDR3 loop: CASSKLGVERNTIYF. As DNA, the CDR3 is TGTGCCAGCAGCAAACTAGGGGTTGAAAGAAACACCATATATTTT.

This rearrangement joins TRBV2 to TRBJ2-3; 7 bases match TRBD2. Per the germline V gene, CDR1 is SNHLY and CDR2 is FYNNEI. The CDR3 covers 15 residues. V lost 10 bases and J lost 2; bases outside the gene matches: 12. The CDR3 spells CATYRSGDLTDTQYF. The CDR3 DNA reads TGTGCCACATACCGGAGCGGGGACCTCACAGATACGCAGTATTTT.